The 23 T cell receptor beta chains listed next were all sequenced from one sample in a study of cytomegalovirus exposure and HLA in healthy donors. The protocol was immunoSEQ multiplex PCR, while the TCRdb copy is restricted to in-frame clones and leaves out a portion. The sample shows fewer than 120,000 clones, roughly 88% of them seen only once. Sequencing input: PBMCs. These receptor sequences come from a woman aged 25 to 39 in good health and CMV-seropositive.

The chain has TRBV7-9 and TRBJ1-4; TRBD1 agrees at 7 bases. This CDR3 comprises 14 residues. CDR1 and CDR2 from the germline V gene are SEHNR and FQNEAQ (reference sequence). V lost 1 base to trimming and J lost 6 bases; unmatched junction nucleotides: 2. The CDR3 here is CASSLGGGDEKLFF. The CDR3 coding sequence is TGTGCCAGCAGCTTAGGAGGGGGCGATGAAAAACTGTTTTTT.

V and J are TRBV7-7 and TRBJ2-7, with D maybe TRBD1 (6 bases). The CDR3 is 14 residues long. Germline loops: CDR1 SSHAT, CDR2 FNYEAQ (reference sequence). V was trimmed by 4 bases and J by 4 bases, leaving 14 bases between them. The CDR3 sequence: CASSSRDTPYEQYF. DNA for the CDR3: TGTGCCAGCAGCTCACGGGACACTCCGTACGAGCAGTACTTC.

The chain uses TRBV4-2 and TRBJ2-2; TRBD2 agrees at 11 bases. CDR3 length equals 16 residues. Germline V gene data show CDR1 as LGHNA and CDR2 as YNFKEQ. V shed 3 bases and J 6 bases; nucleotides not matched to a gene: 6. Here the CDR3 DNA reads TGTGCCAGCAGCCAGGTAGCGGGAGGGCATCCCGGGGAGCTGTTTTTT. It yields the protein CASSQVAGGHPGELFF.

The J gene is TRBJ1-2, the V gene TRBV25-1; 8 nucleotides align to TRBD1. J gave up 7 bases and V 4 bases, and 2 bases lay outside the gene matches. Germline-derived CDR1 and CDR2 are MGHDK and SYGVNS. The CDR3 runs 12 residues. The CDR3 region is CASSVQGAGYTF. The DNA for the CDR3 is TGTGCCAGCAGTGTTCAGGGGGCTGGCTACACCTTC.

The chain joins TRBV6-6 to TRBJ1-1; D is uncertain. Germline V gene lookup returns CDR1 MNHNY and CDR2 SVGAGI (reference sequence). This CDR3 contains 15 residues. Trimming cost V 5 bases and J 3 bases, with 16 bases left between them. The CDR3 sequence: CASSRLLGRDTEAFF. The CDR3 bases are TGTGCCAGCAGTCGACTATTAGGACGTGACACTGAAGCTTTCTTT.

This clone was seen once. V gene TRBV15 combines with J gene TRBJ2-7; 9 positions agree with TRBD2. The CDR3 is made up of 16 amino acids. CDR1 LNHNV and CDR2 YYDKDF come from the germline V gene (reference sequence). After removal of 0 bases from V and 4 bases from J, the junction contained 7 bases not matched to a gene. The DNA for the CDR3 is TGTGCCACCAGCAGAGATAAGGCGGGGGGGCCATACGAGCAGTACTTC. Translating it yields CATSRDKAGGPYEQYF.

The chain joins TRBV5-1 to TRBJ2-7, with TRBD2 identical over 7 bases. V was clipped by 3 bases and J by 2 bases; unmatched bases: 5. Germline V CDR1 and CDR2: SGHRS, YFSETQ. This CDR3 contains 14 residues. The CDR3 protein is CASSYQRGPYEQYF. The CDR3 coding sequence is TGCGCCAGCAGCTATCAGCGGGGCCCCTACGAGCAGTACTTC.

The V and J genes are TRBV5-1 and TRBJ2-7; 8 nucleotides line up with TRBD1. The CDR3 is 16 residues long. The J segment lost 1 base and the V segment lost 1 base, leaving 7 bases of the junction unmatched. From germline, CDR1 is SGHRS and CDR2 YFSETQ. The CDR3 loop reads CASSLSRDRKSYEQYF. The CDR3 bases are TGCGCCAGCAGCTTGTCCCGGGACAGGAAGTCCTACGAGCAGTACTTC.

V usage is TRBV29-1 and J usage is TRBJ2-1; D possibly corresponds to TRBD1 (5 bases). Trimming removed 3 bases at V and 3 bases at J, with 15 bases between. CDR1 and CDR2 (germline): SQVTM, ANQGSEA. CDR3 length equals 15 residues. CDR3 sequence reads: CSVDSRQGSYNEQFF. The CDR3 nucleotides are TGCAGCGTTGACTCCCGGCAGGGCAGCTACAATGAGCAGTTCTTC.

In this sample, this clone turned up a few times. The V call is TRBV19, the J call TRBJ2-2; 12 bases fit TRBD2. CDR1 is LNHDA, CDR2 SQIVND, per germline (reference sequence). The CDR3 consists of 15 residues. Losses at the gene ends were 4 bases for V and 3 bases for J; bases not matched to a gene: 0. This CDR3 reads CASSRLAGDTGELFF. CDR3 nucleotides: TGTGCCAGTAGTAGACTAGCGGGGGACACCGGGGAGCTGTTTTTT.

In its sample, this clone was seen once. CDR3 amino acids: CASSEGYEQFF. The CDR3 DNA is TGTGCCAGCAGTGAGGGCTACGAGCAGTTCTTC. The chain carries TRBV6-1 and TRBJ2-1, with unresolved D. V dropped 3 bases and J dropped 10 bases, with 7 bases sitting between them. Germline lookup yields CDR1 MNHNS and CDR2 SASEGT. The CDR3 has 11 residues.

The chain employs TRBV19 and TRBJ2-5; the match to TRBD2 covers 10 bases. This CDR3 has 13 amino acids. V was clipped by 9 bases and J by 7 bases; unmatched bases: 8. Germline CDR1 and CDR2: LNHDA and SQIVND (reference sequence). CDR3 sequence: CARRGLARGTQYF. CDR3 DNA: TGTGCCAGGCGGGGACTAGCGCGGGGGACCCAGTACTTC.

The V and J genes are TRBV2 and TRBJ2-1; 9 bases match TRBD2. This CDR3 comprises 15 residues. After removal of 6 bases from V and 4 bases from J, the junction contained 7 bases not matched to a gene. Germline-derived CDR1 and CDR2 are SNHLY and FYNNEI. DNA of the CDR3: TGTGCCAGCAGGAAGAGCGGGGGGCTATACAATGAGCAGTTCTTC. Encoded protein: CASRKSGGLYNEQFF.

This clone was observed once. V and J are TRBV19 and TRBJ2-3; TRBD2 aligns across 15 bases. This CDR3 has 13 residues. Per the germline V gene, CDR1 is LNHDA and CDR2 is SQIVND (reference sequence). J was trimmed by 14 bases and V by 8 bases; bases with no gene match: 8. This CDR3 is CASSGTSGGRMYF. DNA for the CDR3: TGTGCCAGTTCCGGGACTAGCGGGGGGAGGATGTATTTT.

This chain uses TRBV4-2 with TRBJ1-2; 8 bases are a match to TRBD1. The CDR3 extends over 17 amino acids. Trimming cost V 1 base and J 0 bases; bases outside gene matches: 7. CDR1 and CDR2 (germline): LGHNA, YNFKEQ. CDR3 DNA sequence: TGTGCCAGCAGCCAAGGCGGCAGGGGGCCATCTAACTATGGCTACACCTTC. This translates into CASSQGGRGPSNYGYTF.

This sequence joins TRBV5-6 and TRBJ1-1; TRBD1 matches 10 bases. The V and J ends lost 0 bases and 5 bases, in that order; junction bases with no gene match: 4. CDR1 and CDR2 (germline): SGHDT, YYEEEE. The CDR3 is made up of 15 amino acids. CDR3 coding DNA: TGTGCCAGCAGCTTGGAACTGGACAGGGGGACTGAAGCTTTCTTT. Translating gives CASSLELDRGTEAFF.

V gene TRBV10-3 combines with J gene TRBJ2-1; 10 nucleotides agree with TRBD2. V shed 9 bases and J 5 bases; nucleotides not matched to a gene: 4. This CDR3 spans 13 amino acids. CDR1 is ENHRY, CDR2 SYGVKD, per germline. CDR3 DNA: TGTGCCATAGCGGGAGGGTCCAACAATGAGCAGTTCTTC. It specifies CAIAGGSNNEQFF.

This chain links TRBV6-6 with TRBJ1-2; D remains ambiguous. Germline loops: CDR1 MNHNY, CDR2 SVGAGI (reference sequence). Trimming removed 8 bases at V and 6 bases at J, with 13 bases between. This CDR3 comprises 12 residues. CDR3 in amino acids: CASRLMGDGYTF. The CDR3 bases are TGTGCCAGCCGCCTAATGGGAGATGGCTACACCTTC.

J is TRBJ2-7 and V is TRBV5-1; 7 nucleotides match TRBD2. The junction had 6 bases not matched to a gene; V was cut back by 0 bases and J by 6 bases. The germline gives CDR1 SGHRS, CDR2 YFSETQ. The CDR3 spans 14 residues. CDR3 sequence (DNA): TGCGCCAGCAGCTTGGGCAGCGGGAAGGGCGAGCAGTACTTC. Translation gives CASSLGSGKGEQYF.

The CDR3 sequence: CASSRQQGLGYEQYF. DNA for the CDR3: TGCGCCAGCAGCCGTCAGCAGGGGCTAGGGTACGAGCAGTACTTC. The chain couples TRBV4-1 to TRBJ2-7; a possible D gene is TRBD1 (6 bases). V was clipped by 4 bases and J by 4 bases, with 17 bases between them. The CDR3 length is 15 residues. Germline V CDR1 and CDR2: MGHRA, YSYEKL.

V and J are TRBV9 and TRBJ1-3, with TRBD1 as a possible D gene (5 bases). Germline V gives CDR1 SGDLS, CDR2 YYNGEE. There are 15 residues in the CDR3. V lost 0 bases and J 4 bases, leaving 11 bases between the germline ends. The CDR3 nucleotides read TGTGCCAGCAGCGTAGCTACCGGGGGAGGAAACACCATATATTTT. It yields the protein CASSVATGGGNTIYF. The full variable domain, completed using reference TRBV9 and TRBJ1-3, is DSGVTQTPKHLITATGQRVTLRCSPRSGDLSVYWYQQSLDQGLQFLIQYYNGEERAKGNILERFSAQQFPDLHSELNLSSLELGDSALYFCASSVATGGGNTIYFGEGSWLTVV.

This clone was seen a handful of times. This chain uses TRBV6-5 with TRBJ1-5; no definite D call. V was shortened by 6 bases and J by 3 bases, with 12 bases between the two germline ends. The germline V gene has CDR1 MNHEY and CDR2 SVGAGI. The CDR3 runs 14 residues. CDR3 residues: CASRERATNQPQHF. The CDR3 DNA follows: TGTGCCAGCAGGGAGCGGGCGACCAATCAGCCCCAGCATTTT.

This clone occurred once. J is TRBJ2-2 and V is TRBV6-5; 7 bases line up with TRBD1. Per germline, CDR1 MNHEY and CDR2 SVGAGI. The junction had 4 bases not matched to a gene; V was cut back by 5 bases and J by 1 base. CDR3 size: 15 residues. The CDR3, as DNA: TGTGCCAGCAGTACAGGGGCCCTGAACACCGGGGAGCTGTTTTTT. This codes for CASSTGALNTGELFF.